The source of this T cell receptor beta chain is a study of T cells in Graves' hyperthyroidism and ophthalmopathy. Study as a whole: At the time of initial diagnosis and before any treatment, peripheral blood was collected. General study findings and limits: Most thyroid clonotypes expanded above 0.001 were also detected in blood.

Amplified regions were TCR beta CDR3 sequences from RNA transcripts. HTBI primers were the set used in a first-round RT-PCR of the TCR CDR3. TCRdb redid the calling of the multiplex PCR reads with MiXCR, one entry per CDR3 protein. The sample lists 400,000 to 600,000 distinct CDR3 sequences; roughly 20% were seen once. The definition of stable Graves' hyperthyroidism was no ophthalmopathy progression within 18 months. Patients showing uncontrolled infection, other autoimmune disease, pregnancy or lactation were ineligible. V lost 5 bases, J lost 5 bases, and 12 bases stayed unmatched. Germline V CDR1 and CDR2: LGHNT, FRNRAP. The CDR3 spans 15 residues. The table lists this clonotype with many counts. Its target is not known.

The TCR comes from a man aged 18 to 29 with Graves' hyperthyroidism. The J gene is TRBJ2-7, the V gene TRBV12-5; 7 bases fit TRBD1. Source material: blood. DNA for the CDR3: TGTGCTAGTGGTCCACCCCCCGACAGGGACGACGAGCAGTACTTC. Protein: CASGPPPDRDDEQYF.